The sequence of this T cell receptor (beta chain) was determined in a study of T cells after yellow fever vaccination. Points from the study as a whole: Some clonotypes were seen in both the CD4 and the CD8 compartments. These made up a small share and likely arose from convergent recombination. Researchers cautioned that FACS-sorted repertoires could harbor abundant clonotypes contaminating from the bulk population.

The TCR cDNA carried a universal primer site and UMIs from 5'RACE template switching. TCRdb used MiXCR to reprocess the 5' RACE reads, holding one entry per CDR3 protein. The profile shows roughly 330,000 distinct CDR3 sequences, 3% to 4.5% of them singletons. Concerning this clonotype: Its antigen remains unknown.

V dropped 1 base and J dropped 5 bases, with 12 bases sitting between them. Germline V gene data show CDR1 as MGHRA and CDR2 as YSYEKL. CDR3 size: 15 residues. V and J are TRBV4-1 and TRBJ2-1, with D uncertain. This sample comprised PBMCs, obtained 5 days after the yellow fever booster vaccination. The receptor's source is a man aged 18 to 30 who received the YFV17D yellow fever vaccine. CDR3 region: CASSQGRRLNNEQFF. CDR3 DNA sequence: TGCGCCAGCAGCCAAGGCCGCCGCCTCAACAATGAGCAGTTCTTC.